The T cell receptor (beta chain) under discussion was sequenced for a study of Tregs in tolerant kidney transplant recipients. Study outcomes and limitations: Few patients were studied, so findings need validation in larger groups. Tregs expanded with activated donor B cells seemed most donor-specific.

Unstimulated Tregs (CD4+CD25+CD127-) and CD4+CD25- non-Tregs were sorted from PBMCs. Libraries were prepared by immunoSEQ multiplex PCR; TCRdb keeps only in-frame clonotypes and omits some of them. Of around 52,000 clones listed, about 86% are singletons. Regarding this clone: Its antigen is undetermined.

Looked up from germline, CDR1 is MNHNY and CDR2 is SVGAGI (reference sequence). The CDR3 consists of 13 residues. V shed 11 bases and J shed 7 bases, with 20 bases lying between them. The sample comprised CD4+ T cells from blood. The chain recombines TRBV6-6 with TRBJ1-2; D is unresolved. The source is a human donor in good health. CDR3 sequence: CASSYGREGGYTF. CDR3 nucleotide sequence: TGTGCCTCCAGTTATGGGAGGGAAGGTGGCTACACCTTC.